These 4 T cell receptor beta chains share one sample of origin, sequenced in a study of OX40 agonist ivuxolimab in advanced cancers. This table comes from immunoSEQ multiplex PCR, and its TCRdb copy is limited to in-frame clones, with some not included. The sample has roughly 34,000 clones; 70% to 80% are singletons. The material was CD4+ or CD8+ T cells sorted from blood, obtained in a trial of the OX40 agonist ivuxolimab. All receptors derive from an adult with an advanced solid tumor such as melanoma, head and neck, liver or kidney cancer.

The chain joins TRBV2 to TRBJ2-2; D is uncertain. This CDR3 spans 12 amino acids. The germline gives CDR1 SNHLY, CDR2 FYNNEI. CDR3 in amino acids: CVGYRVTGELFF. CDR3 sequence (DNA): TGTGTCGGGTACCGAGTCACCGGGGAGCTGTTTTTT.

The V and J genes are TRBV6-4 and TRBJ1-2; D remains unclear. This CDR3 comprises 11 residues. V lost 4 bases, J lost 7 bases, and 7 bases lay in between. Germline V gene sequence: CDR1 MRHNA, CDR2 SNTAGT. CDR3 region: CASSVRVGYTF. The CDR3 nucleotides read TGTGCCAGCAGTGTTCGGGTTGGCTACACCTTC.

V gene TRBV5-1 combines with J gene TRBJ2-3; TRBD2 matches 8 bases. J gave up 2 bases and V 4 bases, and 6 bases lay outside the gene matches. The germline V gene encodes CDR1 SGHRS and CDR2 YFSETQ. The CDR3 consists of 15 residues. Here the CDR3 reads CASSGGGRDTDTQYF. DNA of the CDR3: TGCGCCAGCAGCGGCGGGGGGCGGGACACAGATACGCAGTATTTT.

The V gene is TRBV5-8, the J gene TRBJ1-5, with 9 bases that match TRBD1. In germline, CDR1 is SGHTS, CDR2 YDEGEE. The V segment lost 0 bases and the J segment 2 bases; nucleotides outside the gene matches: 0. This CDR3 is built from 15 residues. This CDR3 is CASSLGTGGNQPQHF. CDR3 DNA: TGTGCCAGCAGCTTGGGGACAGGGGGCAATCAGCCCCAGCATTTT.